The rows below give T cell receptor beta chains drawn from one sample of a study of CD8+ T cells in alopecia areata. TCRdb keeps only in-frame clones here, not all; method: immunoSEQ multiplex PCR. The sample lists 150,000 to 200,000 clones, about 65% occurring once. This specimen was CD4+ T cells sorted from blood, taken around week 50, from a patient treated with tofacitinib. The receptor source for this set is a human donor with alopecia areata. CDR3s include the opening cysteine and the closing phenylalanine or tryptophan. D genes are given only for firm matches. The listing skips clone size in some rows; elsewhere it reads once, few, many or a size class.

CASSFGRLNTEAFF | TGCGCCAGCAGCTTCGGACGGCTGAACACTGAAGCTTTCTTT | once | TRBJ1-1 | TRBV5-1 | NA
CASSFAETQYF | TGCGCCAGCAGCTTCGCCGAGACCCAGTACTTC | NA | TRBJ2-5 | TRBV5-1 | NA
CASTLQAGAQFF | TGTGCCAGCACCTTACAAGCAGGGGCGCAGTTCTTC | once | TRBJ2-1 | TRBV28 | NA
CASSESGLAKNIQYF | TGTGCCAGCAGTGAATCCGGTCTGGCCAAAAACATTCAGTACTTC | NA | TRBJ2-4 | TRBV25-1 | NA
CASSIQPTGAYGYTF | TGTGCCAGCAGTATACAACCGACAGGGGCCTATGGCTACACCTTC | few | TRBJ1-2 | TRBV27 | TRBD1
CASSPKLRGEQFF | TGTGCCAGCAGCCCCAAGCTGAGGGGAGAGCAGTTCTTC | few | TRBJ2-1 | TRBV7-7 | NA
CASSLMFEGFYGYTF | TGTGCCAGCAGCTTAATGTTCGAGGGGTTCTATGGCTACACCTTC | NA | TRBJ1-2 | TRBV7-2 | NA
CASSSRGARQVTTF | TGTGCCAGTAGTAGCCGGGGGGCACGACAGGTTACCACCTTC | NA | TRBJ1-2 | TRBV19 | NA
CASSLVRGNEQFF | TGTGCCAGCAGCTTAGTCCGGGGAAATGAGCAGTTCTTC | NA | TRBJ2-1 | TRBV11-1 | NA
CASSSGLAPGELFF | TGTGCCAGCAGCTCTGGACTAGCACCCGGGGAGCTGTTTTTT | NA | TRBJ2-2 | TRBV7-9 | TRBD2
CASSASTGVTQYF | TGTGCCAGCAGCGCCTCGACAGGCGTTACGCAGTATTTT | NA | TRBJ2-3 | TRBV9 | NA
CASSVVGGDAYNEQFF | TGTGCCAGCAGCGTAGTAGGCGGGGACGCGTACAATGAGCAGTTCTTC | NA | TRBJ2-1 | TRBV9 | NA
CASTSSGGPSTDTQYF | TGTGCCAGCACCTCTAGCGGGGGGCCTAGCACAGATACGCAGTATTTT | NA | TRBJ2-3 | TRBV7-7 | TRBD2
CAWSSGQGARETQYF | TGTGCCTGGAGCTCTGGACAGGGGGCCAGAGAGACCCAGTACTTC | many | TRBJ2-5 | TRBV30 | TRBD1
CASSASGGRVYEQYF | TGTGCCAGCAGCGCCTCTGGGGGCAGGGTCTACGAGCAGTACTTC | NA | TRBJ2-7 | TRBV9 | NA
CASSGGPDQPQHF | TGTGCCAGCAGCGGGGGACCTGATCAGCCCCAGCATTTT | once | TRBJ1-5 | TRBV5-6 | NA
CASSVGGASSYEQYF | TGTGCCAGCAGCGTAGGGGGCGCGAGCTCCTACGAGCAGTACTTC | NA | TRBJ2-7 | TRBV9 | NA
CASSYGQLDGYTF | TGTGCCAGCAGTTACGGGCAGCTAGATGGCTACACCTTC | NA | TRBJ1-2 | TRBV6-5 | NA
CASSLGAEAFF | TGTGCCAGCAGTTTAGGAGCTGAAGCTTTCTTT | NA | TRBJ1-1 | TRBV27 | NA
CASSLDGAEQFF | TGTGCCAGCAGCTTAGACGGGGCGGAGCAGTTCTTC | NA | TRBJ2-1 | TRBV7-3 | NA
CASSLAPRATDTQYF | TGCGCCAGCAGCCTGGCCCCGAGGGCCACAGATACGCAGTATTTT | NA | TRBJ2-3 | TRBV5-1 | NA
CASSSADYNSPLHF | TGTGCCAGCAGCTCAGCTGACTATAATTCACCCCTCCACTTT | NA | TRBJ1-6 | TRBV2 | NA
CATMTGTRANYGYTF | TGTGCCACCATGACCGGGACAAGAGCTAACTATGGCTACACCTTC | NA | TRBJ1-2 | TRBV10-3 | NA
CASSPQGDPYEQYF | TGCGCCAGCAGCCCTCAGGGGGACCCCTACGAGCAGTACTTC | few | TRBJ2-7 | TRBV5-1 | TRBD1
CASRTETSGANVLTF | TGTGCCAGCAGGACAGAAACCTCTGGGGCCAACGTCCTGACTTTC | few | TRBJ2-6 | TRBV2 | NA
CASSPRTGGSYGYTF | TGCGCCAGCAGCCCCCGGACAGGGGGGTCCTATGGCTACACCTTC | few | TRBJ1-2 | TRBV5-1 | TRBD1
CASSPQPGLEETQYF | TGTGCCAGCAGTCCACAACCCGGACTAGAGGAGACCCAGTACTTC | NA | TRBJ2-5 | TRBV25-1 | TRBD2
CASSEGAAKNSPLHF | TGTGCCAGCAGTGAAGGGGCAGCGAAAAATTCACCCCTCCACTTT | NA | TRBJ1-6 | TRBV25-1 | NA
CAWSEPTGTGGAKISYEQYF | TGTGCCTGGAGTGAACCGACCGGGACAGGGGGCGCAAAAATCTCCTACGAGCAGTACTTC | few | TRBJ2-7 | TRBV30 | TRBD1
CSADFRQNLNTEAFF | TGCAGCGCTGACTTCAGACAGAACCTGAACACTGAAGCTTTCTTT | NA | TRBJ1-1 | TRBV29-1 | NA
CAWSPRTVERLFF | TGTGCCTGGAGCCCTCGGACAGTTGAAAGACTGTTTTTT | NA | TRBJ1-4 | TRBV30 | NA
CASSWLAGGPDTQYF | TGTGCCAGCAGCTGGCTAGCGGGGGGCCCAGATACGCAGTATTTT | few | TRBJ2-3 | TRBV11-2 | TRBD2
CASSSGTPGGTIYF | TGTGCCAGCAGTTCCGGGACTCCTGGAGGCACCATATATTTT | NA | TRBJ1-3 | TRBV27 | NA
CASGSPRLAGYNEQFF | TGTGCTAGTGGTTCCCCCCGACTAGCGGGGTACAATGAGCAGTTCTTC | few | TRBJ2-1 | TRBV12-5 | TRBD2
CASSKGQGSTDTQYF | TGTGCCAGCAGTAAAGGACAGGGTAGCACAGATACGCAGTATTTT | NA | TRBJ2-3 | TRBV6-1 | TRBD1
CASSPDSLYEQYF | TGTGCCAGCAGCCCGGACTCACTCTACGAGCAGTACTTC | NA | TRBJ2-7 | TRBV5-5 | NA
CASSAGTGIGTGELFF | TGTGCCAGCAGCGCCGGAACAGGGATCGGCACCGGGGAGCTGTTTTTT | NA | TRBJ2-2 | TRBV9 | NA
CASAPGAHTGELFF | TGTGCCAGCGCACCGGGGGCCCACACCGGGGAGCTGTTTTTT | NA | TRBJ2-2 | TRBV11-2 | NA
CASSVAGGNTEAFF | TGTGCCAGCAGCGTAGCTGGCGGGAACACTGAAGCTTTCTTT | NA | TRBJ1-1 | TRBV9 | NA
CASSPQAPNEKLFF | TGCGCCAGCAGCCCACAGGCCCCTAATGAAAAACTGTTTTTT | many | TRBJ1-4 | TRBV5-1 | NA
CASSVEGVKTEAFF | TGTGCCAGCAGCGTCGAGGGCGTGAAGACTGAAGCTTTCTTT | NA | TRBJ1-1 | TRBV9 | NA
CAWSVLEGGLNF | TGTGCCTGGAGTGTACTCGAGGGGGGGCTGAACTTC | NA | TRBJ2-4 | TRBV30 | NA
CASSVSGTNLDTGELFF | TGTGCCAGCAGCGTTAGCGGGACAAATCTAGACACCGGGGAGCTGTTTTTT | NA | TRBJ2-2 | TRBV9 | TRBD2
CASSQAPGRDGYTF | TGCGCCAGCAGCCAAGCCCCAGGGCGGGATGGCTACACCTTC | NA | TRBJ1-2 | TRBV4-3 | NA
CASSGTVANYGYTF | TGTGCCAGCAGCGGGACAGTAGCTAACTATGGCTACACCTTC | few | TRBJ1-2 | TRBV2 | TRBD1
CASSYSSNLAKNIQYF | TGTGCCAGCAGTTACTCTTCCAATTTAGCCAAAAACATTCAGTACTTC | NA | TRBJ2-4 | TRBV6-5 | NA
CASSLRDANTGELFF | TGTGCCAGCAGCTTGAGGGACGCGAACACCGGGGAGCTGTTTTTT | NA | TRBJ2-2 | TRBV11-2 | NA
CASSFTSVGGELFF | TGTGCCAGCAGCTTTACTAGCGTCGGCGGGGAGCTGTTTTTT | few | TRBJ2-2 | TRBV7-2 | TRBD2
CSVDLSGYGYTF | TGCAGCGTTGACCTCTCCGGCTATGGCTACACCTTC | NA | TRBJ1-2 | TRBV29-1 | NA
CSLLAGGPYEQYF | TGCAGCCTACTAGCGGGGGGGCCCTACGAGCAGTACTTC | NA | TRBJ2-7 | TRBV29-1 | TRBD2
CASSGTGEQFF | TGTGCCAGCAGCGGGACAGGCGAGCAGTTCTTC | NA | TRBJ2-1 | TRBV5-4 | TRBD1
CSVNRDTDTQYF | TGCAGCGTTAATCGGGACACAGATACGCAGTATTTT | NA | TRBJ2-3 | TRBV29-1 | NA
CASSATTQGGTSGGYTF | TGTGCCAGCAGCGCCACCACTCAGGGTGGAACTTCGGGTGGCTACACCTTC | NA | TRBJ1-2 | TRBV9 | NA
CASSSGPEYNEQFF | TGTGCCAGCAGCTCCGGGCCCGAGTACAATGAGCAGTTCTTC | NA | TRBJ2-1 | TRBV5-4 | NA
CSVDRGPTFMNTEAFF | TGCAGCGTTGACAGGGGGCCGACGTTCATGAACACTGAAGCTTTCTTT | NA | TRBJ1-1 | TRBV29-1 | TRBD1
CAKMGGVYGYTF | TGTGCCAAAATGGGGGGAGTCTATGGCTACACCTTC | few | TRBJ1-2 | TRBV10-3 | NA
CAKAGQGDTEAFF | TGTGCCAAAGCGGGTCAAGGGGACACTGAAGCTTTCTTT | NA | TRBJ1-1 | TRBV30 | NA
CASRAAGGQNYEQYF | TGCGCCAGCAGGGCGGCGGGCGGGCAAAACTACGAGCAGTACTTC | NA | TRBJ2-7 | TRBV10-2 | NA
CAWTPGTGFEQYF | TGTGCCTGGACCCCCGGGACAGGGTTCGAGCAGTACTTC | NA | TRBJ2-7 | TRBV30 | TRBD1
CSVARDRGYGYTF | TGCAGCGTCGCCAGAGACAGGGGGTATGGCTACACCTTC | NA | TRBJ1-2 | TRBV29-1 | TRBD1